Listed below are T cell receptor beta chains from one sample, sequenced in a study of blood T cell repertoires in COVID-19. Here immunoSEQ multiplex PCR was the method, and the copy in TCRdb shows in-frame clones only, minus some. The sample consists of some 150,000 clones, roughly 84% of them appearing once. The sequenced material came from peripheral blood. The receptors originated from a woman between 70 and 85 years old with COVID-19, enrolled during active disease. The CDR3 runs from the conserved cysteine through the conserved F or W. Fields, in order: V gene, D gene, clone size, J gene, CDR3 protein, CDR3 DNA. A D gene is named only where the DNA matches it firmly. Rows give clone size only sometimes, using once, few, many, or a class for an expanded clone.

v_gene: TRBV12-3/TRBV12-4
d_gene: -
abundance: -
j_gene: TRBJ1-2
CDR3aa: CASSLNSYGYTF
CDR3nt: TGTGCCAGCAGTTTGAACTCCTATGGCTACACCTTC

v_gene: TRBV5-4
d_gene: TRBD1
abundance: -
j_gene: TRBJ1-1
CDR3aa: CASSRPGQGILSSTEAFF
CDR3nt: TGTGCCAGCAGTCGGCCGGGACAGGGTATTCTGAGTAGCACTGAAGCTTTCTTT

v_gene: TRBV28
d_gene: TRBD2
abundance: -
j_gene: TRBJ2-1
CDR3aa: CASSFGGSGNEQFF
CDR3nt: TGTGCCAGCAGTTTCGGCGGGAGTGGCAATGAGCAGTTCTTC

v_gene: TRBV18
d_gene: -
abundance: -
j_gene: TRBJ2-5
CDR3aa: CASSPKVGETQYF
CDR3nt: TGTGCCAGCTCACCAAAGGTCGGGGAGACCCAGTACTTC

v_gene: TRBV2
d_gene: -
abundance: -
j_gene: TRBJ1-2
CDR3aa: CASSESPYGYTF
CDR3nt: TGTGCCAGCAGTGAAAGCCCCTATGGCTACACCTTC

v_gene: TRBV18
d_gene: -
abundance: few
j_gene: TRBJ1-5
CDR3aa: CASSPDRNQPQHF
CDR3nt: TGTGCCAGCTCACCGGACAGAAATCAGCCCCAGCATTTT

v_gene: TRBV5-6
d_gene: -
abundance: -
j_gene: TRBJ1-6
CDR3aa: CASTEGDNSPLHF
CDR3nt: TGTGCCAGCACCGAGGGGGATAATTCACCCCTCCACTTT

v_gene: TRBV30
d_gene: TRBD2
abundance: -
j_gene: TRBJ2-5
CDR3aa: CAWSGGGIETQYF
CDR3nt: TGTGCCTGGAGTGGGGGGGGGATTGAGACCCAGTACTTC

v_gene: TRBV7-2
d_gene: TRBD2
abundance: -
j_gene: TRBJ2-3
CDR3aa: CASSLVPSGGSTDTQYF
CDR3nt: TGTGCCAGCAGCTTAGTCCCTAGCGGGGGAAGCACAGATACGCAGTATTTT

v_gene: TRBV24-1
d_gene: -
abundance: -
j_gene: TRBJ1-1
CDR3aa: CATSETSGLAFF
CDR3nt: TGTGCCACCAGTGAGACTTCAGGGCTAGCTTTCTTT

v_gene: TRBV21-1
d_gene: -
abundance: -
j_gene: TRBJ2-1
CDR3aa: CASSKASNEQFF
CDR3nt: TGTGCCAGCAGCAAGGCAAGCAATGAGCAGTTCTTC

v_gene: TRBV11-2
d_gene: -
abundance: -
j_gene: TRBJ2-1
CDR3aa: CASSLDIGDEQFF
CDR3nt: TGTGCCAGCAGCTTAGATATCGGAGATGAGCAGTTCTTC

v_gene: TRBV19
d_gene: TRBD1
abundance: once
j_gene: TRBJ1-1
CDR3aa: CASTRQGNGNTEAFF
CDR3nt: TGTGCCAGTACAAGACAGGGGAACGGCAACACTGAAGCTTTCTTT

v_gene: TRBV27
d_gene: TRBD1
abundance: -
j_gene: TRBJ2-7
CDR3aa: CASSLRDRVPGEQYF
CDR3nt: TGTGCCAGCAGTCTCCGGGACAGGGTACCGGGAGAGCAGTACTTC

v_gene: TRBV10-3
d_gene: -
abundance: -
j_gene: TRBJ1-2
CDR3aa: CAISETGQNYGYTF
CDR3nt: TGTGCCATCAGTGAGACTGGACAGAACTATGGCTACACCTTC

v_gene: TRBV5-5
d_gene: TRBD2
abundance: -
j_gene: TRBJ2-2
CDR3aa: CASRIAGVNTGELFF
CDR3nt: TGTGCCAGCAGAATAGCGGGGGTAAACACCGGGGAGCTGTTTTTT

v_gene: TRBV5-1
d_gene: TRBD2
abundance: -
j_gene: TRBJ2-1
CDR3aa: CASSSRLAGDEQFF
CDR3nt: TGCGCCAGCAGCTCGAGACTAGCGGGAGATGAGCAGTTCTTC

v_gene: TRBV20-1
d_gene: -
abundance: once
j_gene: TRBJ1-2
CDR3aa: CSASTDYGYTF
CDR3nt: TGCAGTGCTAGCACGGACTATGGCTACACCTTC

v_gene: TRBV28
d_gene: -
abundance: -
j_gene: TRBJ1-6
CDR3aa: CASSSQGKSLVF
CDR3nt: TGTGCCAGCAGCTCGCAGGGAAAATCCCTCGTGTTT

v_gene: TRBV19
d_gene: -
abundance: -
j_gene: TRBJ1-2
CDR3aa: CASSIDRDSGYTF
CDR3nt: TGTGCCAGTAGTATAGATCGAGACAGTGGCTACACCTTC

v_gene: TRBV6-5
d_gene: -
abundance: -
j_gene: TRBJ1-2
CDR3aa: CASRERAYGYTF
CDR3nt: TGTGCCAGCAGAGAGAGAGCCTATGGCTACACCTTC

v_gene: TRBV14
d_gene: TRBD1
abundance: few
j_gene: TRBJ1-1
CDR3aa: CASSQVRDRGAGAFF
CDR3nt: TGTGCCAGCAGCCAAGTACGGGACAGGGGAGCGGGCGCTTTCTTT

v_gene: TRBV28
d_gene: -
abundance: few
j_gene: TRBJ1-1
CDR3aa: CASSFELSRTEAFF
CDR3nt: TGTGCCAGCAGTTTCGAACTCTCTCGCACTGAAGCTTTCTTT

v_gene: TRBV28
d_gene: -
abundance: -
j_gene: TRBJ1-4
CDR3aa: CASSLAQDGEKLFF
CDR3nt: TGTGCCAGCAGCCTAGCGCAGGACGGGGAAAAACTGTTTTTT

v_gene: TRBV10-2
d_gene: -
abundance: -
j_gene: TRBJ1-5
CDR3aa: CASSEGIYSNQPQHF
CDR3nt: TGCGCCAGCAGTGAGGGTATCTATAGCAATCAGCCCCAGCATTTT

v_gene: TRBV6-5
d_gene: TRBD1
abundance: -
j_gene: TRBJ1-2
CDR3aa: CASKGQGKVNYGYTF
CDR3nt: TGTGCCAGCAAGGGACAGGGGAAAGTAAACTATGGCTACACCTTC

v_gene: TRBV9
d_gene: TRBD1
abundance: -
j_gene: TRBJ1-6
CDR3aa: CASSVGQGGSPLHF
CDR3nt: TGTGCCAGCAGCGTTGGACAGGGGGGATCACCCCTCCACTTT

v_gene: TRBV6-5
d_gene: TRBD2
abundance: -
j_gene: TRBJ2-1
CDR3aa: CASSYIGGVGDDEQFF
CDR3nt: TGTGCCAGCAGTTACATTGGGGGGGTAGGGGATGATGAGCAGTTCTTC

v_gene: TRBV5-6
d_gene: -
abundance: -
j_gene: TRBJ1-2
CDR3aa: CASSFPGDYGYTF
CDR3nt: TGTGCCAGCAGCTTCCCGGGGGACTATGGCTACACCTTC

v_gene: TRBV30
d_gene: -
abundance: -
j_gene: TRBJ1-1
CDR3aa: CAWIGVNTEAFF
CDR3nt: TGTGCCTGGATAGGAGTGAACACTGAAGCTTTCTTT

v_gene: TRBV15
d_gene: TRBD2
abundance: -
j_gene: TRBJ2-7
CDR3aa: CATSREGLAGPYEQYF
CDR3nt: TGTGCCACCAGCAGAGAGGGGCTAGCGGGACCATACGAGCAGTACTTC

v_gene: TRBV6-5
d_gene: -
abundance: -
j_gene: TRBJ2-6
CDR3aa: CASRPQGNGANVLTF
CDR3nt: TGTGCCAGCAGGCCACAGGGAAATGGGGCCAACGTCCTGACTTTC

v_gene: TRBV23-1
d_gene: -
abundance: -
j_gene: TRBJ2-7
CDR3aa: CASSQSVILDF
CDR3nt: TGCGCCAGCAGTCAATCCGTGATACTGGACTTC

v_gene: TRBV27
d_gene: -
abundance: few
j_gene: TRBJ2-3
CDR3aa: CASSPFRTSTDTQYF
CDR3nt: TGTGCCAGCAGTCCTTTTAGAACGTCCACAGATACGCAGTATTTT

v_gene: TRBV5-6
d_gene: TRBD1
abundance: -
j_gene: TRBJ2-7
CDR3aa: CASSRTGGSYEQYF
CDR3nt: TGTGCCAGCAGCCGAACAGGGGGATCCTACGAGCAGTACTTC

v_gene: TRBV7-8
d_gene: TRBD1
abundance: once
j_gene: TRBJ1-3
CDR3aa: CASSLTGQITSGNTIYF
CDR3nt: TGTGCCAGCAGCTTAACGGGACAGATCACCTCTGGAAACACCATATATTTT

v_gene: TRBV6-5
d_gene: -
abundance: -
j_gene: TRBJ2-7
CDR3aa: CASSSSSASYEQYF
CDR3nt: TGTGCCAGCAGCTCCTCTAGCGCCTCCTACGAGCAGTACTTC

v_gene: TRBV27
d_gene: -
abundance: -
j_gene: TRBJ1-4
CDR3aa: CASTSTRDGEKLFF
CDR3nt: TGTGCCAGCACCTCGACGAGGGATGGGGAAAAACTGTTTTTT

v_gene: TRBV14
d_gene: -
abundance: -
j_gene: TRBJ1-3
CDR3aa: CASSPADWSGNTIYF
CDR3nt: TGTGCCAGCAGCCCGGCGGACTGGTCTGGAAACACCATATATTTT

v_gene: TRBV9
d_gene: -
abundance: -
j_gene: TRBJ2-6
CDR3aa: CASRGSGANVLTF
CDR3nt: TGTGCCAGTCGGGGATCTGGGGCCAACGTCCTGACTTTC

v_gene: TRBV28
d_gene: -
abundance: -
j_gene: TRBJ2-6
CDR3aa: CASRASGANVLTF
CDR3nt: TGTGCCAGCAGAGCCTCAGGGGCCAACGTCCTGACTTTC

v_gene: TRBV5-4
d_gene: -
abundance: -
j_gene: TRBJ2-5
CDR3aa: CASSLAQQETQYF
CDR3nt: TGTGCCAGCAGCTTGGCCCAGCAAGAGACCCAGTACTTC

v_gene: TRBV28
d_gene: TRBD1
abundance: -
j_gene: TRBJ2-7
CDR3aa: CASSLLRDSYEQYF
CDR3nt: TGTGCCAGCAGCCTACTCCGGGACAGCTACGAGCAGTACTTC

v_gene: TRBV5-6
d_gene: TRBD1
abundance: -
j_gene: TRBJ1-2
CDR3aa: CASSRDRGQVNGYTF
CDR3nt: TGTGCCAGCAGCCGCGACAGGGGGCAGGTAAATGGCTACACCTTC

v_gene: TRBV28
d_gene: TRBD1
abundance: -
j_gene: TRBJ1-2
CDR3aa: CATSRGTDGYTF
CDR3nt: TGTGCCACCTCTCGGGGGACAGATGGCTACACCTTC

v_gene: TRBV30
d_gene: -
abundance: -
j_gene: TRBJ1-5
CDR3aa: CAWSRGYSNQPQHF
CDR3nt: TGTGCCTGGAGTCGGGGATATAGCAATCAGCCCCAGCATTTT

v_gene: TRBV5-4
d_gene: TRBD1
abundance: -
j_gene: TRBJ1-2
CDR3aa: CASSSNRGAEGYTF
CDR3nt: TGTGCCAGCAGCTCCAACAGGGGAGCGGAGGGCTACACCTTC